Following are 25 T cell receptor beta chains from one sample sequenced in a study of blood T cell repertoires in COVID-19. The data were produced by immunoSEQ multiplex PCR, yet TCRdb's version contains in-frame clones alone and is incomplete. The repertoire includes approximately 300,000 clones, roughly 90% of them detected once, and 2.2% sits in the top ten. Sequencing was performed on peripheral blood. These receptors came from a woman aged 50 to 60 who had recovered from COVID-19.

The rearrangement uses TRBV18 and TRBJ1-5; D is unclear. The CDR3 has 16 residues. V was trimmed by 6 bases and J by 2 bases, leaving 17 bases between them. Germline-derived CDR1 and CDR2 are KGHSH and LQKENI. The CDR3 DNA reads TGTGCCAGCTCGCCCACGGGAGGGAATGGCAATCAGCCCCAGCATTTT. This codes for CASSPTGGNGNQPQHF.

The chain carries TRBV6-2 or TRBV6-3 and TRBJ1-2; 8 bases map to TRBD1. The germline V gene encodes CDR1 MNHEY and CDR2 SVGEGT. CDR3 length: 13 residues. V was clipped by 2 bases and J by 8 bases; unmatched bases: 4. The CDR3 sequence: CASSYIGQGGYTF. DNA of the CDR3: TGTGCCAGCAGTTACATCGGACAGGGCGGCTACACCTTC.

This clone was detected only a few times. The rearrangement links TRBV2 to TRBJ1-2; D is uncertain. Germline CDR1 is SNHLY and CDR2 is FYNNEI. This CDR3 contains 15 residues. The V end was cut by 8 bases, the J end by 8 bases, with 24 bases between. CDR3 DNA sequence: TGTGCCAGCCGCCCCGCGGCGGGTTTTAGGAGAGGCTACACCTTC. It specifies CASRPAAGFRRGYTF.

This clone was seen just once. The chain combines TRBV19 with TRBJ1-2, with D possibly matching TRBD1 (5 bases). Deletions cut 6 bases from V and 5 bases from J, with 7 bases between. In germline, CDR1 is LNHDA, CDR2 SQIVND (reference sequence). This CDR3 spans 11 amino acids. CDR3 amino acids: CASRSGYGYTF. CDR3 sequence (DNA): TGTGCCAGTAGGTCAGGGTATGGCTACACCTTC.

The rearrangement uses TRBV7-3 and TRBJ1-2; D is uncertain. V lost 5 bases, J lost 4 bases, and 11 bases lay in between. Germline values: CDR1 SGHTA, CDR2 FQGTGA. This CDR3 contains 13 residues. The CDR3 DNA sequence: TGTGCCAGCAGCCCGAATCCCAGCTATGGCTACACCTTC. Protein: CASSPNPSYGYTF.

The genes are TRBV12-5 and TRBJ2-5; D is undetermined. CDR3 length equals 13 residues. In germline, CDR1 is LGHNT, CDR2 FRNRAP. Trimming pared 2 bases from V and 5 bases from J, leaving 9 bases between. The CDR3 nucleotides are TGTGCTAGTGGTTTGCGACCGAGGGAGACCCAGTACTTC. Translation: CASGLRPRETQYF.

This sequence joins TRBV10-3 and TRBJ1-1; D possibly corresponds to TRBD1 (5 bases). The germline V and J ends were trimmed by 2 bases and 4 bases, with 11 bases remaining between them. In germline, CDR1 is ENHRY, CDR2 SYGVKD. CDR3 length equals 14 residues. This CDR3 reads CAISEGGGFTEAFF. Written as DNA, the CDR3 is TGTGCCATCAGTGAGGGGGGAGGGTTCACTGAAGCTTTCTTT.

Only one count was recorded for this clone. The CDR3 bases are TGTGCCTGTCTAGCGGGAGTCTACGAGCAGTACTTC. This gives the protein CACLAGVYEQYF. V and J are TRBV30 and TRBJ2-7; TRBD2 matches 10 bases. CDR3 length equals 12 residues. The V gene's germline CDR1 is GTSNPN and CDR2 SVGIG (reference sequence). Unmatched junction bases numbered 2, after V lost 6 bases and J lost 3 bases.

The chain employs TRBV18 and TRBJ2-7; no reliable D call. V was shortened by 3 bases and J by 2 bases, with 14 bases between the two germline ends. This CDR3 is 15 amino acids long. CDR1 and CDR2 from the germline V gene are KGHSH and LQKENI. CDR3 sequence: CASSPYGTNAYEQYF. CDR3 in DNA: TGTGCCAGCTCACCCTATGGAACTAACGCCTACGAGCAGTACTTC.

The chain uses TRBV4-3 and TRBJ1-1, with TRBD1 as a possible D gene (5 bases). The CDR3 runs to 15 residues. Germline CDR1 reads LGHNA; CDR2 reads YSLEER. Trimming cost V 2 bases and J 4 bases, with 14 bases left between them. DNA of the CDR3: TGCGCCAGCAGCCAATCTTGGGGCTGGGGCACTGAAGCTTTCTTT. Translation: CASSQSWGWGTEAFF.

The chain is built from TRBV19 and TRBJ1-1, with D possibly matching TRBD1 (5 bases). Trimming stripped 1 base from V and 5 bases from J, with 11 bases between. CDR3 size: 14 residues. The V gene's germline CDR1 is LNHDA and CDR2 SQIVND (reference sequence). CDR3 coding DNA: TGTGCCAGTAGTATAGGAGGCACAGGAACTGAAGCTTTCTTT. The encoded protein is CASSIGGTGTEAFF.

The rearrangement uses TRBV28 and TRBJ1-2; 8 bases agree with TRBD1. V lost 6 bases, J lost 4 bases, and 19 bases stayed unmatched. Per the germline V gene, CDR1 is MDHEN and CDR2 is SYDVKM. The CDR3 runs 18 residues. The CDR3 DNA reads TGTGCCAGCAGCTACTCCGGCCTGGCAGGGGGCTTGGCCTATGGCTACACCTTC. Encoded protein: CASSYSGLAGGLAYGYTF.

CDR3 nucleotide sequence: TGTGCCATCAGTTCCGTAGCGGGGGGGCTAAGGGATACGCAGTATTTT. It encodes CAISSVAGGLRDTQYF. This rearrangement joins TRBV10-3 to TRBJ2-3; 11 positions agree with TRBD2. Looked up from germline, CDR1 is ENHRY and CDR2 is SYGVKD. The trim removed 5 bases at V and 6 bases at J, leaving 10 bases unmatched. CDR3 length equals 16 residues.

The V call is TRBV30, the J call TRBJ2-1; TRBD1 aligns across 7 bases. V shed 3 bases and J 7 bases; nucleotides not matched to a gene: 6. CDR1 is GTSNPN and CDR2 is SVGIG in the germline V gene (reference sequence). The CDR3 length is 13 residues. CDR3 loop: CAWSRGKRNEQFF. The DNA of the CDR3 is TGTGCCTGGAGCAGGGGGAAGAGAAATGAGCAGTTCTTC.

The rearrangement links TRBV5-6 to TRBJ1-2, with D unclear. Germline CDR1 reads SGHDT; CDR2 reads YYEEEE. CDR3 length: 15 amino acids. Trimming stripped 2 bases from V and 0 bases from J, with 11 bases between. CDR3 protein: CASSFQVQANYGYTF. The CDR3 nucleotides are TGTGCCAGCAGCTTTCAGGTGCAGGCTAACTATGGCTACACCTTC.

The chain has TRBV6-5 and TRBJ1-4; 7 nucleotides line up with TRBD1. V trimming: 5 bases; J trimming: 8 bases; junction bases outside the gene matches: 11. The CDR3 has 15 residues. CDR1 is MNHEY, CDR2 SVGAGI, per germline. CDR3 nucleotide sequence: TGTGCCAGCAGTCCAAACAGACAGGGAAACGAAAAACTGTTTTTT. Its translation: CASSPNRQGNEKLFF.

The J gene is TRBJ1-1, the V gene TRBV6-2 or TRBV6-3, with D perhaps matching TRBD1 (5 bases). Germline CDR1 is MNHEY and CDR2 is SVGEGT. With 4 bases removed from V and 1 base from J, the gap between germline ends came to 13 bases. This CDR3 is built from 15 residues. The CDR3 sequence is CASSSAGITNTEAFF. The CDR3 DNA reads TGTGCCAGCAGTTCCGCAGGGATCACGAACACTGAAGCTTTCTTT.

This clone came up once. The chain is built from TRBV2 and TRBJ1-2; 7 bases fit TRBD1. CDR1 and CDR2 from the germline V gene are SNHLY and FYNNEI. The CDR3 runs 14 residues. The ends lost 6 bases at V and 5 bases at J; junction bases unmatched: 9. The CDR3 reads CASSEQGVRYGYTF. The DNA of the CDR3 is TGTGCCAGCAGCGAGCAGGGGGTTAGGTATGGCTACACCTTC. Looking up the rest from reference TRBV2 and TRBJ1-2 gives the full variable domain: EPEVTQTPSHQVTQMGQEVILRCVPISNHLYFYWYRQILGQKVEFLVSFYNNEISEKSEIFDDQFSVERPDGSNFTLKIRSTKLEDSAMYFCASSEQGVRYGYTFGSGTRLTVV.

The V call is TRBV25-1, the J call TRBJ2-1, with D maybe TRBD2 (6 bases). The CDR3 consists of 12 residues. Germline V gene lookup returns CDR1 MGHDK and CDR2 SYGVNS. Trimming removed 3 bases at V and 9 bases at J, with 9 bases between. The CDR3 DNA reads as TGTGCCAGCAGTGATCTAGCGCGTGAGCAGTTCTTC. It codes for CASSDLAREQFF.

This clone appeared once. The genes are TRBV5-4 and TRBJ1-6; D gene uncertain. The germline V gene encodes CDR1 SGHNT and CDR2 YYREEE (reference sequence). Trimming shortened V by 9 bases and J by 0 bases, and 4 bases separated the two germline ends. CDR3 size: 12 residues. CDR3 nucleotide sequence: TGTGCCACGAGCTCCTATAATTCACCCCTCCACTTT. Its translation: CATSSYNSPLHF.

The chain links TRBV7-3 to TRBJ2-3; D unclear. V shed 4 bases and J shed 1 base, with 6 bases lying between them. Germline V gene data show CDR1 as SGHTA and CDR2 as FQGTGA. This CDR3 comprises 13 residues. CDR3 residues: CASSSPGTDTQYF. The CDR3 DNA reads as TGTGCCAGCAGCTCCCCAGGCACAGATACGCAGTATTTT.

The chain recombines TRBV24-1 with TRBJ2-2; TRBD2 might be the D (7 bases). Germline lookup yields CDR1 KGHDR and CDR2 SFDVKD. This CDR3 spans 15 amino acids. The V and J ends lost 6 bases and 4 bases respectively, with 14 bases between them. The CDR3 loop is CATSRTGGRTGELFF. In nucleotides, the CDR3 is TGTGCCACCAGTAGGACGGGGGGCCGCACCGGGGAGCTGTTTTTT.

The chain employs TRBV12-5 and TRBJ1-4; maybe TRBD1 (6 bases). V lost 3 bases and J lost 6, with 17 bases in between. The CDR3 runs to 16 residues. Germline values: CDR1 LGHNT, CDR2 FRNRAP. CDR3 sequence: CASGFSGGGRHEKLFF. In nucleotides, the CDR3 is TGTGCTAGTGGTTTCTCCGGCGGGGGGCGGCATGAAAAACTGTTTTTT. Full variable domain (missing parts from reference TRBV12-5 and TRBJ1-4): DARVTQTPRHKVTEMGQEVTMRCQPILGHNTVFWYRQTMMQGLELLAYFRNRAPLDDSGMPKDRFSAEMPDATLATLKIQPSEPRDSAVYFCASGFSGGGRHEKLFFGSGTQLSVL.

CDR3 nucleotide sequence: TGCGCCAGCAGCTTACAGGGGGATATTATAGATACGCAGTATTTT. This sequence encodes CASSLQGDIIDTQYF. The rearrangement joins TRBV5-1 to TRBJ2-3; 8 bases match TRBD1. Trimming at V came to 2 bases and at J to 5 bases, leaving 7 bases not matched to a gene. This CDR3 region has 15 residues. Germline loops: CDR1 SGHRS, CDR2 YFSETQ.

The chain is built from TRBV13 and TRBJ2-7; tentatively, D is TRBD1 (6 bases). This CDR3 spans 15 amino acids. Germline V CDR1 and CDR2: PRHDT, FYEKMQ (reference sequence). V was trimmed by 5 bases and J by 3 bases, leaving 17 bases between them. CDR3 in DNA: TGTGCCAGCAGCGAAACCACCGGACAGCTCTACGAGCAGTACTTC. Translating it yields CASSETTGQLYEQYF. The full variable domain, rest sourced from reference TRBV13 and TRBJ2-7, is AAGVIQSPRHLIKEKRETATLKCYPIPRHDTVYWYQQGPGQDPQFLISFYEKMQSDKGSIPDRFSAQQFSDYHSELNMSSLELGDSALYFCASSETTGQLYEQYFGPGTRLTVT.